This T cell receptor beta chain comes out of a study of cytomegalovirus exposure and HLA in healthy donors. The PCR had 60 Vbeta and 13 Jbeta primers. TCRdb keeps only in-frame clones here, not all; method: immunoSEQ multiplex PCR. The sample records around 160,000 clones, around 81% being singletons. The CDR3 sequence is 15 residues long. CDR1 and CDR2 (germline): SNHLY, FYNNEI. V was trimmed by 3 bases and J by 0 bases, leaving 8 bases between them. The sequence came from a middle-aged woman in good health and CMV-seronegative. Source material: PBMCs. The genes are TRBV2 and TRBJ1-4; D remains unclear. The CDR3 DNA follows: TGTGCCAGCAGTGATTACCGCGCAACTAATGAAAAACTGTTTTTT. It yields the protein CASSDYRATNEKLFF.